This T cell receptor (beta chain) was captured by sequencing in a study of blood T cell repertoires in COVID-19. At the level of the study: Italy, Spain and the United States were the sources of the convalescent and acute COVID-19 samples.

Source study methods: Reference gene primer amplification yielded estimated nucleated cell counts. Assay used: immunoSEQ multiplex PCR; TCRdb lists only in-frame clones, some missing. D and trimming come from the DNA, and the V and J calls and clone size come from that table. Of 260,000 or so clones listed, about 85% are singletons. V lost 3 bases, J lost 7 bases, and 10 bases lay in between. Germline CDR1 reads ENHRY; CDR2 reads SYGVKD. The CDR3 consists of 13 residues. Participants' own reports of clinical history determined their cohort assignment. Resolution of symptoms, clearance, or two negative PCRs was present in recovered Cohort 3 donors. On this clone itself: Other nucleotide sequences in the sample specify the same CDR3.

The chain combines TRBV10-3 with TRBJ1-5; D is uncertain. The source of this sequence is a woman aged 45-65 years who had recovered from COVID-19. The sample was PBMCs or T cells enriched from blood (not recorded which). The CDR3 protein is CAISDGVNQPQHF. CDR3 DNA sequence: TGTGCCATCAGTGACGGGGTGAACCAGCCCCAGCATTTT.